The source of this T cell receptor (beta chain) is a study of CD8+CD57+ T cells in acquired aplastic anemia. The template used for profiling TCR beta VDJ and CDR3 was genomic DNA. One entry per CDR3 protein results from TCRdb running MiXCR on the reads. The sample consists of approximately 80,000 distinct CDR3 sequences, 55% to 75% of them appearing once. Looked up from germline, CDR1 is ENHRY and CDR2 is SYGVKD. This CDR3 comprises 13 residues. V dropped 4 bases and J dropped 3 bases, with 10 bases sitting between them. Patients selected for sequencing had displayed CD8+CD57+ cell expansion by flow cytometry.

The rearrangement links TRBV10-3 to TRBJ2-7; D is possibly TRBD1 (5 bases). Sequenced input: sorted CD4+, CD8+, or CD8+CD57+ T cells (not recorded which) from PBMCs. This TCR was recovered from a human donor with aplastic anemia. The CDR3 spells CAISVTDIYEQYF. CDR3 sequence (DNA): TGTGCCATCAGTGTGACGGACATCTACGAGCAGTACTTC.